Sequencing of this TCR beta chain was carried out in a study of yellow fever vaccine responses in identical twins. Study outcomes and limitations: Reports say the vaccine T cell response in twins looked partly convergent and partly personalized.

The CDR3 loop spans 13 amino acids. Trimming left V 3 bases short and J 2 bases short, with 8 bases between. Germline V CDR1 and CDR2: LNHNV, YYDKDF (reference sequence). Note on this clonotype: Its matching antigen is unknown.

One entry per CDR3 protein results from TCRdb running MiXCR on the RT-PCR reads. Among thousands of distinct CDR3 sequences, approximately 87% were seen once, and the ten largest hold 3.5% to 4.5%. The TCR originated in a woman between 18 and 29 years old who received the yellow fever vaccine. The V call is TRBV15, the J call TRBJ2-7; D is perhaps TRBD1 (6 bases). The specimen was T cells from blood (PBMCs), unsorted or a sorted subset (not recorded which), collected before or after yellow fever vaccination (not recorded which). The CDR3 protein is CATSRDRTYEQYF. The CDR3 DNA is TGTGCCACCAGCAGGGACAGAACCTACGAGCAGTACTTC.